The rows below give T cell receptor beta chains drawn from one sample of a study of T cells in Graves' hyperthyroidism and ophthalmopathy. TCRdb called the multiplex PCR reads again in MiXCR, with one record for every CDR3 protein. The sample lists 150,000 to 200,000 distinct CDR3 sequences, less than 10% occurring once. The sample taken for sequencing was blood. Receptors were obtained from a woman aged 18-29 years with Graves' hyperthyroidism that later progressed to Graves' ophthalmopathy. The CDR3 runs from the conserved cysteine through the conserved F or W. A D gene is named only where the DNA matches it firmly. Only part of the rows carry a size: once, few, many, or a class if the clone is expanded.

d_call	cdr3_length	v_call	clone_size	j_call	cdr3_aa	cdr3_nt
TRBD2	15	TRBV7-8	many	TRBJ2-1	CASSFSGGTYNEQFF	TGTGCCAGCAGCTTTAGCGGGGGTACCTACAATGAGCAGTTCTTC
TRBD1	12	TRBV28	many	TRBJ1-1	CASSLPDREAFF	TGTGCCAGCAGTTTACCGGACAGGGAAGCTTTCTTT
TRBD1	17	TRBV30	many	TRBJ1-2	CAWRTHLRDRKNYGYTF	TGTGCCTGGAGGACACACCTCCGGGACAGGAAAAACTATGGCTACACCTTC
.	12	TRBV20-1	many	TRBJ2-3	CSSPTSTDTQYF	TGCAGTAGTCCTACTAGCACAGATACGCAGTATTTT
.	12	TRBV29-1	.	TRBJ1-3	CSAEETGNTIYF	TGCAGCGCGGAGGAGACTGGAAACACCATATATTTT
.	14	TRBV2	many	TRBJ1-3	CASRDTSSGNTIYF	TGTGCCAGCAGGGACACGAGCTCTGGAAACACCATATATTTT
TRBD1	15	TRBV4-1	.	TRBJ1-3	CASSPRQGEGNTIYF	TGCGCCAGCAGCCCCCGGCAGGGGGAGGGAAACACCATATATTTT
TRBD1	15	TRBV11-1	many	TRBJ2-1	CASSATGALYNEQFF	TGTGCCAGCAGCGCGACAGGGGCGCTATACAATGAGCAGTTCTTC
TRBD2	15	TRBV6-4	many	TRBJ2-2	CASSPGLADTGELFF	TGTGCCAGCAGTCCGGGACTAGCGGACACCGGGGAGCTGTTTTTT
.	14	TRBV15	many	TRBJ1-1	CATSRGGAGTEAFF	TGTGCCACCAGCAGAGGGGGGGCCGGGACTGAAGCTTTCTTT
.	16	TRBV12-3/TRBV12-4	many	TRBJ2-4	CASSLVWGMAKNIQYF	TGTGCCAGCAGTTTAGTGTGGGGAATGGCCAAAAACATTCAGTACTTC
TRBD2	13	TRBV6-1	many	TRBJ2-2	CASSLWREGELFF	TGTGCCAGCAGTCTCTGGCGGGAGGGGGAGCTGTTTTTT
.	12	TRBV10-2	.	TRBJ1-4	CASNDVSEKLFF	TGCGCCAGCAATGATGTTTCTGAAAAACTGTTTTTT
TRBD1	14	TRBV12-3/TRBV12-4	many	TRBJ1-1	CASSLTGGNTEAFF	TGTGCCAGCAGTTTGACAGGGGGGAACACTGAAGCTTTCTTT
.	14	TRBV4-1	many	TRBJ1-1	CASSQDWAETEAFF	TGCGCCAGCAGCCAAGATTGGGCAGAGACTGAAGCTTTCTTT
.	13	TRBV6-5	many	TRBJ1-1	CASSYSSSTEAFF	TGTGCCAGCAGTTACTCGAGTAGCACTGAAGCTTTCTTT
TRBD1	13	TRBV30	.	TRBJ1-5	CAWGQGGVGPQHF	TGTGCCTGGGGACAGGGCGGGGTGGGGCCCCAGCATTTT
.	12	TRBV20-1	many	TRBJ2-7	CSASRLVYEQYF	TGCAGTGCTAGTAGGCTGGTCTACGAGCAGTACTTC
TRBD2	15	TRBV20-1	many	TRBJ2-1	CSARLLAGGPNEQFF	TGCAGTGCTAGATTACTAGCGGGAGGTCCAAATGAGCAGTTCTTC
TRBD1	15	TRBV5-4	many	TRBJ2-2	CASSLGQGAPGELFF	TGTGCCAGCAGCTTGGGGCAGGGGGCGCCCGGGGAGCTGTTTTTT
.	15	TRBV7-3	many	TRBJ2-4	CASSLYGGGKNIQYF	TGTGCCAGCAGCTTATATGGGGGAGGCAAAAACATTCAGTACTTC
.	13	TRBV19	many	TRBJ2-3	CASSTRPGDTQYF	TGTGCCAGTAGTACCCGACCCGGAGATACGCAGTATTTT
.	14	TRBV19	.	TRBJ2-5	CASSTGTQEVTQYF	TGTGCCAGTAGTACGGGGACTCAAGAGGTAACCCAGTACTTC
.	12	TRBV20-1	many	TRBJ1-2	CSARGGVYGYTF	TGCAGTGCTAGAGGGGGTGTTTATGGCTACACCTTC
.	15	TRBV6-2/TRBV6-3	many	TRBJ1-2	CASSYVGGAWDGYTF	TGTGCCAGCAGTTATGTTGGGGGAGCTTGGGATGGCTACACCTTC
TRBD2	18	TRBV29-1	many	TRBJ2-1	CSVELLAGGRYPYNEQFF	TGCAGCGTTGAGCTACTAGCGGGAGGCCGGTACCCCTACAATGAGCAGTTCTTC
TRBD1	17	TRBV19	.	TRBJ1-5	CASSVSTGPTFNQPQHF	TGTGCCAGTAGTGTATCGACAGGGCCAACCTTCAATCAGCCCCAGCATTTT
.	15	TRBV3-1	many	TRBJ2-1	CASSPDSGTYNEQFF	TGTGCCAGCAGCCCGGACTCGGGAACCTACAATGAGCAGTTCTTC
.	14	TRBV5-1	many	TRBJ2-7	CASSLDEIPYEQYF	TGCGCCAGCAGCTTGGATGAGATCCCCTACGAGCAGTACTTC
.	14	TRBV6-1	many	TRBJ1-4	CASSFGGQAEKLFF	TGTGCCAGCAGTTTTGGGGGGCAAGCTGAAAAACTGTTTTTT
.	15	TRBV10-3	many	TRBJ1-3	CAISESRGSGNTIYF	TGTGCCATCAGTGAGTCGCGGGGGTCTGGAAACACCATATATTTT
TRBD1	18	TRBV5-6	.	TRBJ1-6	CASSLGGQGASYNSPLHF	TGTGCCAGCAGCTTGGGCGGACAGGGGGCCTCCTATAATTCACCCCTCCACTTT
TRBD2	12	TRBV20-1	many	TRBJ2-7	CSARSSGVEQYF	TGCAGTGCTAGAAGTAGCGGGGTCGAGCAGTACTTC
TRBD1	14	TRBV29-1	many	TRBJ2-1	CSVAGTGAYNEQFF	TGCAGCGTAGCCGGGACAGGGGCCTACAATGAGCAGTTCTTC
TRBD1	14	TRBV10-3	many	TRBJ2-2	CAIRRTGNTGELFF	TGTGCCATCAGGCGGACAGGGAACACCGGGGAGCTGTTTTTT
.	14	TRBV7-6	many	TRBJ2-3	CASSLSRPTDTQYF	TGTGCCAGCAGCTTATCAAGACCCACAGATACGCAGTATTTT
.	14	TRBV9	many	TRBJ1-1	CASSVDGVGTEAFF	TGTGCCAGCAGCGTGGATGGAGTTGGCACTGAAGCTTTCTTT
.	15	TRBV12-3/TRBV12-4	many	TRBJ2-3	CASSSTQGFTDTQYF	TGTGCCAGCAGTTCTACACAGGGCTTTACAGATACGCAGTATTTT
TRBD1	16	TRBV3-1	many	TRBJ1-1	CASSQVGTEVNTEAFF	TGTGCCAGCAGCCAAGTCGGGACAGAAGTAAACACTGAAGCTTTCTTT
TRBD1	16	TRBV7-8	many	TRBJ1-2	CASSPRTGVRLYGYTF	TGTGCCAGCAGCCCCCGAACAGGGGTTCGGCTCTATGGCTACACCTTC
TRBD1	14	TRBV11-1	many	TRBJ1-1	CASTGTGGNTEAFF	TGTGCCAGCACCGGGACAGGGGGGAACACTGAAGCTTTCTTT
.	12	TRBV3-1	many	TRBJ2-7	CASRHGGDEQYF	TGTGCCAGCAGACACGGGGGCGACGAGCAGTACTTC
TRBD1	17	TRBV18	.	TRBJ1-6	CASSPFMAGGYNSPLHF	TGTGCCAGCTCACCATTTATGGCAGGGGGCTATAATTCACCCCTCCACTTT
.	15	TRBV2	many	TRBJ2-2	CASSEVPGNTGELFF	TGTGCCAGCAGTGAGGTACCCGGGAACACCGGGGAGCTGTTTTTT
TRBD2	15	TRBV7-9	many	TRBJ2-7	CASSSGLAGPYEQYF	TGTGCCAGCAGCTCCGGACTAGCGGGACCTTACGAGCAGTACTTC
.	15	TRBV5-4	.	TRBJ2-3	CASSSIYDSSNTQYF	TGTGCCAGCAGCTCCATATATGACAGTTCAAATACGCAGTATTTT
.	14	TRBV12-3/TRBV12-4	many	TRBJ1-3	CASSFGGLGYTIYF	TGTGCCAGCAGTTTCGGGGGGCTGGGATACACCATATATTTT
.	17	TRBV11-3	many	TRBJ1-1	CASSLIRESGLNTEAFF	TGTGCCAGCAGCTTAATAAGGGAATCAGGACTGAACACTGAAGCTTTCTTT
TRBD2	16	TRBV11-2	many	TRBJ2-5	CASSGTLAGGSETQYF	TGTGCCAGCAGCGGGACACTAGCGGGGGGCTCAGAGACCCAGTACTTC
.	13	TRBV5-8	many	TRBJ1-2	CASSLWGHYGYTF	TGTGCCAGCAGCTTGTGGGGCCACTATGGCTACACCTTC
.	15	TRBV6-1	many	TRBJ2-2	CASSDPTVTTGELFF	TGTGCCAGCAGTGACCCTACAGTCACCACCGGGGAGCTGTTTTTT
.	17	TRBV6-1	many	TRBJ1-1	CASSSTTWRKPNTEAFF	TGTGCCAGCAGTTCCACGACTTGGCGGAAACCGAACACTGAAGCTTTCTTT
TRBD1	17	TRBV28	.	TRBJ1-2	CASSLSLRQGGRYGYTF	TGTGCCAGCAGTTTATCCCTCCGACAGGGGGGGAGGTATGGCTACACCTTC